The 10 T cell receptor beta chains below all came from one sample that was sequenced in a study of blood T cell repertoires in COVID-19 (dated by TCRdb to 2020 to 2022). Libraries were constructed by the immunoSEQ multiplex PCR assay. The source is immuneACCESS, and TCRdb retained only in-frame sequences with V and J called. Part of the clones is not carried over; for the studies checked, unresolved V genes explain less than half of this, and the remainder is unexplained. Across this sample there are some 300,000 clones, with around four fifths seen only once. The ten largest clones capture around 4.2% of the sample. The sequenced sample was peripheral blood. Receptors originate from a woman aged 50 to 60 with active or convalescent COVID-19.

The rearrangement links TRBV10-3 to TRBJ2-7, with 12 bases matching TRBD1. After removal of 6 bases from V and 4 bases from J, the junction contained 4 bases not matched to a gene. CDR1 is ENHRY and CDR2 is SYGVKD in the germline V gene. The CDR3 contains 14 residues. The CDR3 here is CAIRGQGAGYEQYF. The DNA for the CDR3 is TGTGCCATCAGGGGACAGGGGGCAGGGTACGAGCAGTACTTC.

This sequence joins TRBV18 and TRBJ2-1; D possibly corresponds to TRBD2 (5 bases). Trimming took 2 bases from V and 8 from J, leaving 10 bases between them. CDR1 is KGHSH, CDR2 LQKENI, per germline. The length of the CDR3 is 13 residues. The CDR3 DNA reads as TGTGCCAGCTCACCAGGACTCAGCGATGAGCAGTTCTTC. This encodes CASSPGLSDEQFF.

The chain uses TRBV5-1 and TRBJ2-5, with D possibly being TRBD1 (6 bases). The CDR3 covers 14 residues. The V end lost 4 bases, the J end lost 5 bases, and 15 bases lay between the germline ends. Germline CDR1 is SGHRS and CDR2 is YFSETQ. The CDR3 DNA reads as TGCGCCAGCAGCATTGGACAGCCCCTGGAGACCCAGTACTTC. The encoded protein is CASSIGQPLETQYF.

The V call is TRBV7-8, the J call TRBJ1-4; D not resolved. The CDR3 loop spans 15 amino acids. The V and J ends lost 4 bases and 12 bases respectively, with 21 bases between them. In germline, CDR1 is SGHVS, CDR2 FQNEAQ. CDR3 DNA: TGTGCCAGCAGCTCAACTGACATCCCCAGCAAGGAACTGTTTTTT. It codes for CASSSTDIPSKELFF.

This clone was seen only once. V is TRBV28 and J is TRBJ1-2; D not resolved. The CDR3 is 12 residues long. Germline assignment: CDR1 MDHEN and CDR2 SYDVKM. The ends were cut back, 8 bases at V and 5 bases at J, with 12 bases in the middle. This chain's CDR3 is CASGKTPYGYTF. CDR3 coding DNA: TGTGCCAGCGGTAAGACTCCGTATGGCTACACCTTC.

The rearrangement links TRBV11-2 to TRBJ2-2, with a tentative D call TRBD1 (6 bases). CDR3 length: 16 residues. Germline CDR1 reads SGHAT; CDR2 reads FQNNGV. With 2 bases removed from V and 5 bases from J, the gap between germline ends came to 15 bases. The CDR3 region is CASSLRTAGVTGELFF. The CDR3 DNA sequence: TGTGCCAGCAGCTTAAGGACGGCAGGGGTAACCGGGGAGCTGTTTTTT.

The chain carries TRBV19 and TRBJ2-5; the match to TRBD2 covers 9 bases. This CDR3 is built from 18 residues. The V gene's germline CDR1 is LNHDA and CDR2 SQIVND (reference sequence). J gave up 2 bases and V 0 bases, and 10 bases lay outside the gene matches. CDR3 nucleotides: TGTGCCAGTAGTATAGATCCCGCAGCGGGAGGAGGACAAGAGACCCAGTACTTC. This encodes CASSIDPAAGGGQETQYF.

The sample holds one count of this clone. The chain links TRBV18 to TRBJ2-7; a weak D match, TRBD2 (5 bases). CDR3 length equals 14 residues. V shed 1 base and J shed 2 bases, with 9 bases lying between them. Per germline, CDR1 KGHSH and CDR2 LQKENI. The DNA of the CDR3 is TGTGCCAGCTCACCACGGGAGTTGCCCTACGAGCAGTACTTC. This translates into CASSPRELPYEQYF.

V and J are TRBV6-1 and TRBJ2-1; weak D call: TRBD2 (6 bases). This CDR3 region has 14 residues. In germline, CDR1 is MNHNS, CDR2 SASEGT. The ends were cut back, 3 bases at V and 2 bases at J, with 8 bases in the middle. This CDR3 is CASSEREAYNEQFF. CDR3 DNA: TGTGCCAGCAGTGAGAGGGAGGCCTACAATGAGCAGTTCTTC.

This clone was detected once. The rearrangement joins TRBV4-1 to TRBJ2-1, with TRBD1 identical over 9 bases. The CDR3 contains 16 residues. Germline V gives CDR1 MGHRA, CDR2 YSYEKL. Losses at the gene ends were 0 bases for V and 4 bases for J; bases not matched to a gene: 4. CDR3 sequence reads: CASSQEETGGYNEQFF. The CDR3 DNA reads as TGCGCCAGCAGCCAAGAAGAGACAGGGGGGTACAATGAGCAGTTCTTC.